The next 21 T cell receptor beta chains were all read from a single sample in a study of cytomegalovirus exposure and HLA in healthy donors. Primers for the PCR totalled 60 Vbeta and 13 Jbeta. Only in-frame clones appear in the TCRdb table, and some are missing; sequencing was by immunoSEQ multiplex PCR. The table lists about 160,000 clones, 87% of them singletons, with about 0.85% in the top ten. The sample consisted of PBMCs. The receptor source for this set is a woman aged 25 to 39 in good health and CMV-seronegative.

The chain carries TRBV7-2 and TRBJ2-3; D may be TRBD1 (6 bases). The CDR3 extends over 16 amino acids. Germline V gene sequence: CDR1 SGHTA, CDR2 FQGNSA. The germline V and J ends were trimmed by 5 bases and 3 bases, with 18 bases remaining between them. CDR3 sequence (DNA): TGTGCCAGCAGCACAGAGGGGACAAGGGGAACAGATACGCAGTATTTT. Amino acids: CASSTEGTRGTDTQYF.

The genes are TRBV30 and TRBJ2-2, with a weak D call TRBD1 (7 bases). Germline-derived CDR1 and CDR2 are GTSNPN and SVGIG (reference sequence). V was cut by 3 bases and J by 3 bases, with 11 bases left in between. This CDR3 is 14 amino acids long. DNA of the CDR3: TGTGCCTGGAGGGGCAGGGGGGACACCGGGGAGCTGTTTTTT. Amino acids: CAWRGRGDTGELFF.

Comments on this clone: The junction differs from germline at one of its ends, possibly a read error. The genes are TRBV6-5 and TRBJ1-2; D possibly corresponds to TRBD1 (5 bases). The germline V gene encodes CDR1 MNHEY and CDR2 SVGAGI. The CDR3 has 14 amino acids. Here the CDR3 reads CASSYGQGGIGYAF. Here the CDR3 DNA reads TGTGCCAGCAGTTACGGGCAGGGTGGAATCGGCTACGCCTTC.

The gene calls are TRBV6-1 and TRBJ2-7; 7 nucleotides align to TRBD1. With V trimmed by 5 bases and J by 2 bases, 9 bases remained unmatched. Germline CDR1 and CDR2: MNHNS and SASEGT. This CDR3 is built from 15 residues. The CDR3 spells CASSNRDSTAYEQYF. The CDR3 DNA reads TGTGCCAGCAGTAATCGGGACAGCACTGCCTACGAGCAGTACTTC.

This clone was observed a single time. The chain links TRBV5-1 to TRBJ2-5; D is possibly TRBD1 (7 bases). Germline V gives CDR1 SGHRS, CDR2 YFSETQ. V was pared by 2 bases and J by 7 bases, with 12 bases between. This CDR3 contains 13 residues. Here the CDR3 DNA reads TGCGCCAGCAGCTTAAAGGAGGGGGCGACCCAGTACTTC. Translating it yields CASSLKEGATQYF.

The rearrangement uses TRBV9 and TRBJ2-7; D uncertain. The germline V gene has CDR1 SGDLS and CDR2 YYNGEE. Trimming pared 6 bases from V and 5 bases from J, leaving 18 bases between. The CDR3 spans 14 residues. CDR3 in DNA: TGTGCCAGCAACCACGACTCTTCTTGGGACGAGCAGTACTTC. Its translation is CASNHDSSWDEQYF.

The genes are TRBV5-4 and TRBJ2-7; no firm D call. Germline-derived CDR1 and CDR2 are SGHNT and YYREEE (reference sequence). The CDR3 is 14 amino acids. Trimming cost V 2 bases and J 1 base, with 10 bases left between them. The CDR3 DNA follows: TGTGCCAGCAGCTTTCAGGTCGCTTCCTACGAGCAGTACTTC. This gives the protein CASSFQVASYEQYF.

This chain links TRBV12-1 with TRBJ1-2; no DNA check was done on the table's D call, TRBD1. TRBV12-1 is termed a pseudogene. The CDR3 runs to 13 residues. CDR3 loop: CASSPTGCYGYTF. In nucleotides, the CDR3 is TGTGCCAGCAGCCCGACAGGGTGCTATGGCTACACCTTC.

The V and J genes are TRBV28 and TRBJ2-5, with a possible D match to TRBD2 (6 bases). Germline V CDR1 and CDR2: MDHEN, SYDVKM. V was shortened by 2 bases and J by 4 bases, with 11 bases between the two germline ends. The CDR3 sequence is 14 residues long. This CDR3 reads CASSLPGRRETQYF. The DNA for the CDR3 is TGTGCCAGCAGTTTACCAGGGAGGCGAGAGACCCAGTACTTC.

The rearrangement joins TRBV7-8 to TRBJ2-1; TRBD2 agrees at 8 bases. CDR1 is SGHVS, CDR2 FQNEAQ, per germline. The CDR3 spans 15 residues. Germline trimming cut 4 bases from V and 0 bases from J; bases unmatched to any gene: 2. The CDR3 is CASSSSGGSYNEQFF. CDR3 nucleotides: TGTGCCAGCAGCTCAAGCGGGGGCTCCTACAATGAGCAGTTCTTC.

V is TRBV27 and J is TRBJ2-1; 7 nucleotides agree with TRBD2. The V gene's germline CDR1 is MNHEY and CDR2 SMNVEV (reference sequence). Trimming cost V 8 bases and J 4 bases; bases outside gene matches: 8. The CDR3 is 14 amino acids. CDR3 in amino acids: CASGGASGYNEQFF. In nucleotides, the CDR3 is TGTGCCAGCGGAGGAGCTAGCGGATACAATGAGCAGTTCTTC.

J is TRBJ2-7 and V is TRBV5-4, with TRBD2 matching over 9 bases. Germline V lookup: CDR1 SGHNT, CDR2 YYREEE (reference sequence). J gave up 7 bases and V 4 bases, and 12 bases lay outside the gene matches. This CDR3 is 15 amino acids long. The DNA for the CDR3 is TGTGCCAGCAGCCCCGAGGGCGGGAGGGCTCAAGAGCAGTACTTC. This encodes CASSPEGGRAQEQYF.

The chain combines TRBV13 with TRBJ2-7; D ambiguous. The CDR3 sequence is 13 residues long. Deletions cut 11 bases from V and 2 bases from J, with 16 bases between. Germline loops: CDR1 PRHDT, CDR2 FYEKMQ (reference sequence). The CDR3 loop reads CASPERVPYEQYF. The CDR3 coding sequence is TGTGCCTCCCCGGAACGGGTCCCCTACGAGCAGTACTTC.

This clone appeared a single time. The chain combines TRBV7-3 with TRBJ2-7; TRBD1 agrees at 10 bases. CDR3 length: 16 residues. Trimming cost V 0 bases and J 3 bases; bases outside gene matches: 5. Germline V lookup: CDR1 SGHTA, CDR2 FQGTGA. CDR3 sequence: CASSLTGGTGDYEQYF. CDR3 in DNA: TGTGCCAGCAGCTTAACGGGGGGGACAGGGGACTACGAGCAGTACTTC.

V and J are TRBV14 and TRBJ2-7; 8 bases agree with TRBD1. The CDR3 is made up of 18 amino acids. CDR1 SGHDN and CDR2 FVKESK come from the germline V gene. V lost 2 bases, J lost 3 bases, and 15 bases stayed unmatched. CDR3 sequence: CASSQRRQGIRISYEQYF. The CDR3 DNA is TGTGCCAGCAGCCAACGAAGACAGGGGATTCGGATAAGCTACGAGCAGTACTTC.

V gene TRBV5-4 combines with J gene TRBJ2-7; 8 bases match TRBD2. The CDR3 is 16 amino acids. Germline V lookup: CDR1 SGHNT, CDR2 YYREEE (reference sequence). V dropped 4 bases and J dropped 5; count of bases not matched to a gene: 14. DNA for the CDR3: TGTGCCAGCAGCCCTTTGCTCGCGGGAGGTTCGGACGAGCAGTACTTC. As protein: CASSPLLAGGSDEQYF.

CDR3 region: CAPSSHETVQETQYF. The CDR3 bases are TGTGCCCCCTCATCCCATGAGACAGTCCAAGAGACCCAGTACTTC. The chain is built from TRBV6-5 and TRBJ2-5; perhaps TRBD1 as D (5 bases). There are 15 residues in the CDR3. From germline, CDR1 is MNHEY and CDR2 SVGAGI. V dropped 11 bases and J dropped 1 base, with 20 bases sitting between them.

In its sample, this clone was seen a few times. Different DNA sequences within this sample yield the same CDR3. The chain has TRBV6-1 and TRBJ1-6, with 8 bases aligning to TRBD1. Trimming took 5 bases from V and 11 from J; bases not matched to a gene: 8. Germline CDR1 MNHNS, CDR2 SASEGT. The CDR3 loop spans 14 amino acids. CDR3 loop: CASSPTHRGTPLHF. The CDR3 region has the DNA TGTGCCAGCAGTCCTACCCACAGGGGGACACCCCTCCACTTT.

The rearrangement joins TRBV10-3 to TRBJ2-5, with 9 bases identical to TRBD1. The CDR3 spans 16 residues. Germline V gene sequence: CDR1 ENHRY, CDR2 SYGVKD. The V gene end was trimmed by 4 bases and the J gene end by 1 base; junction bases not matched to a gene: 7. CDR3 sequence: CAISGGDREAQETQYF. The CDR3 DNA reads TGTGCCATCAGTGGGGGGGACAGGGAGGCCCAAGAGACCCAGTACTTC.

V and J are TRBV27 and TRBJ1-4, with D possibly TRBD1 on 5 matching bases. The length of the CDR3 is 14 residues. Trimming cost V 5 bases and J 0 bases, with 7 bases left between them. From germline, CDR1 is MNHEY and CDR2 SMNVEV (reference sequence). CDR3 amino acids: CASSQGTTNEKLFF. The CDR3 nucleotides read TGTGCCAGCAGTCAGGGCACAACTAATGAAAAACTGTTTTTT.

The V call is TRBV5-1, the J call TRBJ1-3; TRBD1 might be the D (6 bases). This CDR3 has 13 amino acids. Germline V lookup: CDR1 SGHRS, CDR2 YFSETQ. V was pared by 5 bases and J by 4 bases, with 10 bases between. The CDR3 here is CASRTGEGNTIYF. The CDR3 coding sequence is TGCGCCAGCAGGACAGGCGAGGGAAACACCATATATTTT.